This T cell receptor (beta chain) was retrieved from a study of blood T cell repertoires in COVID-19. Profiling relied on immunoSEQ multiplex PCR, and the TCRdb table lists in-frame clones only, not all of them. The table includes 150,000 to 200,000 clones, about 81% detected once. V was pared by 0 bases and J by 0 bases, with 8 bases between. This CDR3 has 15 amino acids. Germline assignment: CDR1 SGHTA and CDR2 FQGNSA. The chain recombines TRBV7-2 with TRBJ1-1; the D is unclear. The TCR was taken from a woman aged 80 or over with COVID-19, enrolled during active disease. The sequenced sample consisted of peripheral blood. CDR3 sequence reads: CASSLAQVLNTEAFF. The CDR3 DNA follows: TGTGCCAGCAGCTTAGCGCAGGTGTTGAACACTGAAGCTTTCTTT. The full variable domain, with the rest looked up from reference TRBV7-2 and TRBJ1-1, is GAGVSQSPSNKVTEKGKDVELRCDPISGHTALYWYRQSLGQGLEFLIYFQGNSAPDKSGLPSDRFSAERTGGSVSTLTIQRTQQEDSAVYLCASSLAQVLNTEAFFGQGTRLTVV.